This TCR beta chain was sequenced in a study of OX40 agonist ivuxolimab in advanced cancers. For context, the study as a whole: Ivuxolimab was an agonistic, fully human IgG2 monoclonal antibody directed against OX40 (CD134), a costimulatory receptor. Intravenous ivuxolimab was administered to patients every 2 weeks at six dose levels: 0.01, 0.1, 0.3, 1.5, 3 and 10 mg/kg. Among the approximately 50 dose-escalation patients, about 19 had hepatocellular carcinoma, some 15 melanoma, 9 renal cell carcinoma and 9 head and neck cancer. In the dose-escalation cohort, approximately 82% of patients were male, and the mean age was 60 years with a range of roughly 20 to 80. Partial responses occurred in three dose-escalation patients: two with cutaneous melanoma and one with hepatocellular carcinoma. Peripheral TCRbeta sequencing aimed to test whether ivuxolimab altered TCR sequence diversity and caused clonal T-cell expansion. The paper describes the monotherapy dose-escalation part (N ≈ 49 patients) of the phase I trial of ivuxolimab. Prior anti-PD-1, anti-PD-L1 or anti-CTLA-4 therapy was permitted, and checkpoint inhibitors had been received by approximately 39% of dose-escalation patients.

Notes on this clone: Its antigen is unknown. No quality values exist for individual bases; no much larger clone is one base distant.

The trial excluded patients who had a history of autoimmune disease or were on systemic immunosuppression. Peripheral blood for TCR sequencing was collected from all dose cohorts at baseline, on cycle 4 day 1, and on cycle 7 day 1. Samples came from an open-label, multicenter, first-in-human phase I dose-escalation trial of ivuxolimab. Adults with locally advanced or metastatic melanoma, renal cell carcinoma, hepatocellular carcinoma or head and neck squamous cell carcinoma were enrolled in the trial. Before TCR sequencing, CD4+ and CD8+ T cells were separately sorted from peripheral blood. For sequencing of the TCRbeta CDR3 region, genomic DNA was extracted from the sorted cells. The immunoSEQ Assay was used for sequencing of TCRbeta CDR3 regions. TCRdb provides this immuneACCESS table in a form limited to in-frame rearrangements. Some clones are lacking; in checked studies, under half of them reflect an unresolved V gene, and why the rest are absent is not known. This sample has 20,000 to 25,000 clones in its table, and over 80% of those were observed once. Together, the top ten hold nearly 60% of the sample.

Overall study results and their limits: At doses of 0.1 to 3.0 mg/kg, clonal expansion of both CD4+ and CD8+ blood T cells was observed from baseline to week 6. Low levels of normalized T-cell clonal expansion were also seen in some patients who did not respond. In the 0.1-3.0 mg/kg groups, partial responders were among the patients with the lowest normalized peripheral clonal expansion, particularly in CD8+ T cells. After ivuxolimab, more expanded clones were found on average in CD8+ T cells than in CD4+ T cells. Which antigens the clonally expanded peripheral T cells were specific for was not determined.

CDR1 and CDR2, looked up from the germline V gene, are SNHLY and FYNNEI. V is cut back by 9 bases and J by 3 bases, with 13 bases in the junction unmatched. The CDR3 runs 15 residues from the cysteine to the phenylalanine. CDR3 DNA is the only sequence kept; it has 45 bases, read in frame from the first base. This receptor was taken from an adult with an advanced solid tumor such as melanoma, head and neck, liver or kidney cancer. The sequencing used CD4+ or CD8+ T cells sorted from blood, collected in a trial of the OX40 agonist ivuxolimab. The chain employs TRBV2 and TRBJ2-7, with TRBD1 matching 8 junction bases. Here the CDR3 is given as CASGSRGQGSYEQYF. The DNA sequence is given as TGTGCCAGTGGGTCCCGAGGACAGGGAAGCTACGAGCAGTACTTC.